Below, 13 T cell receptor beta chains from the same sample are listed, as sequenced in a study of blood T cell repertoires in COVID-19. Using immunoSEQ multiplex PCR, the repertoire was profiled, and TCRdb retains in-frame clones only, with some absent. Here the sample spans 330,000 or so clones, about 92% being singletons. The material sequenced was peripheral blood. The receptors were gathered from a woman in her fifties or sixties with COVID-19, enrolled during active disease.

The gene calls are TRBV20-1 and TRBJ1-1, with D unresolved. Between the trimmed V and J ends, which lost 3 bases and 11 bases, there was a span of 13 bases. This CDR3 spans 11 amino acids. Germline V gene data show CDR1 as DFQATT and CDR2 as SNEGSKA (reference sequence). CDR3 in amino acids: CSASPQIGAFF. The DNA of the CDR3 is TGCAGTGCTAGTCCACAGATTGGGGCTTTCTTT.

J is TRBJ1-6 and V is TRBV5-5; 10 bases align to TRBD1. CDR1 and CDR2 from the germline V gene are SGHKS and YYEKEE (reference sequence). This CDR3 has 17 residues. J was trimmed by 9 bases and V by 4 bases; bases with no gene match: 13. The CDR3 protein is CASSPRQGALVGSPLHF. In DNA, the CDR3 is TGTGCCAGCAGCCCTCGACAGGGGGCATTGGTAGGTTCACCCCTCCACTTT.

The CDR3, as DNA: TGTGCCAGCTCACCTACAGTGAACACCGGGGAGCTGTTTTTT. It is translated as CASSPTVNTGELFF. The chain employs TRBV18 and TRBJ2-2; D is uncertain. Deletions cut 3 bases from V and 1 base from J, with 6 bases between. The CDR3 has 14 amino acids. CDR1 and CDR2 (germline): KGHSH, LQKENI.

The CDR3 loop is CASSIGPDRGSGANVLTF. Here the CDR3 DNA reads TGTGCCAGTAGTATAGGCCCCGACAGGGGGAGTGGGGCCAACGTCCTGACTTTC. The rearrangement uses TRBV19 and TRBJ2-6; 9 bases match TRBD1. The CDR3 contains 18 residues. Trimming took 1 base from V and 3 from J; bases not matched to a gene: 7. Germline V lookup: CDR1 LNHDA, CDR2 SQIVND (reference sequence). The whole variable domain, filled in from reference TRBV19 and TRBJ2-6, reads DGGITQSPKYLFRKEGQNVTLSCEQNLNHDAMYWYRQDPGQGLRLIYYSQIVNDFQKGDIAEGYSVSREKKESFPLTVTSAQKNPTAFYLCASSIGPDRGSGANVLTFGAGSRLTVL.

The chain uses TRBV7-2 and TRBJ2-3, with TRBD2 matching 8 bases. V lost 2 bases to trimming and J lost 3 bases; unmatched junction nucleotides: 13. CDR1 and CDR2 from the germline V gene are SGHTA and FQGNSA. This CDR3 spans 18 amino acids. The CDR3, as DNA: TGTGCCAGCAGCTTAATGGCGGGGGGCCCTCGTTTAACAGATACGCAGTATTTT. Amino acids: CASSLMAGGPRLTDTQYF. Combining the CDR3 with reference TRBV7-2 and TRBJ2-3 gives the whole variable domain GAGVSQSPSNKVTEKGKDVELRCDPISGHTALYWYRQSLGQGLEFLIYFQGNSAPDKSGLPSDRFSAERTGGSVSTLTIQRTQQEDSAVYLCASSLMAGGPRLTDTQYFGPGTRLTVL.

V and J are TRBV2 and TRBJ2-5; 13 nucleotides agree with TRBD2. The V gene's germline CDR1 is SNHLY and CDR2 FYNNEI. The CDR3 is 14 residues long. The junction had 5 bases not matched to a gene; V was cut back by 8 bases and J by 5 bases. The CDR3 DNA reads TGTGCCAGCTCACTAGCGGGGGGGAAGGAGACCCAGTACTTC. Residues: CASSLAGGKETQYF.

The chain is built from TRBV28 and TRBJ1-5; 8 nucleotides agree with TRBD1. Germline CDR1 is MDHEN and CDR2 is SYDVKM. Trimming removed 4 bases from V and 7 bases from J; junction bases left unmatched: 9. The CDR3 runs 15 residues. The CDR3 loop is CASSSPGQGRQPQHF. The CDR3 DNA sequence: TGTGCCAGCAGTTCACCAGGACAGGGTCGGCAGCCCCAGCATTTT.

The J gene is TRBJ2-7, the V gene TRBV18, with 8 bases identical to TRBD1. Germline CDR1 reads KGHSH; CDR2 reads LQKENI. V shed 0 bases and J 4 bases; nucleotides not matched to a gene: 5. This CDR3 region has 15 residues. CDR3 bases: TGTGCCAGCTCACCACCGGGGGACAGGTGGTACGAGCAGTACTTC. This encodes CASSPPGDRWYEQYF.

The J gene is TRBJ2-2, the V gene TRBV5-1; no definite D call. CDR1 and CDR2 (germline): SGHRS, YFSETQ. The CDR3 consists of 15 residues. Trimming removed 0 bases from V and 1 base from J, with 7 bases in between. For the CDR3, the DNA is TGCGCCAGCAGCTTGGTCGCAGGGAACACCGGGGAGCTGTTTTTT. Residues: CASSLVAGNTGELFF.

The chain has TRBV3-1 (or the pseudogene TRBV3-2) and TRBJ2-7; D unresolved. The length of the CDR3 is 15 residues. V shed 4 bases and J shed 0 bases, with 13 bases lying between them. Looked up from germline, CDR1 is LGHDT and CDR2 is YNNKEL (reference sequence). The CDR3 protein is CASSPGAYSSYEQYF. The CDR3 DNA sequence: TGTGCCAGCAGCCCCGGCGCCTACAGCTCCTACGAGCAGTACTTC.

The V gene is TRBV5-1, the J gene TRBJ1-2; D not certain. Trimming shortened V by 2 bases and J by 3 bases, and 11 bases separated the two germline ends. Germline lookup yields CDR1 SGHRS and CDR2 YFSETQ. The CDR3 covers 14 residues. This CDR3 reads CASSFGQNYYGYTF. Written as DNA, the CDR3 is TGCGCCAGCAGCTTTGGGCAGAACTACTATGGCTACACCTTC.

The chain carries TRBV4-1 and TRBJ1-2; 7 bases map to TRBD1. The CDR3 has 16 amino acids. The V segment lost 3 bases and the J segment 7 bases; nucleotides outside the gene matches: 14. Germline V gene data show CDR1 as MGHRA and CDR2 as YSYEKL. The DNA for the CDR3 is TGCGCCAGCAGCCAGTCCGGGACAGCGGCCTTGAGTGGCTACACCTTC. Translating gives CASSQSGTAALSGYTF.

The rearrangement uses TRBV6-6 and TRBJ1-1; D is ambiguous. Germline CDR1 reads MNHNY; CDR2 reads SVGAGI (reference sequence). The CDR3 contains 14 residues. The V and J ends lost 0 bases and 8 bases respectively, with 13 bases between them. For the CDR3, the DNA is TGTGCCAGCAGTTACTCGATTCCCTCGGGGGAAGCTTTCTTT. Its translation: CASSYSIPSGEAFF.